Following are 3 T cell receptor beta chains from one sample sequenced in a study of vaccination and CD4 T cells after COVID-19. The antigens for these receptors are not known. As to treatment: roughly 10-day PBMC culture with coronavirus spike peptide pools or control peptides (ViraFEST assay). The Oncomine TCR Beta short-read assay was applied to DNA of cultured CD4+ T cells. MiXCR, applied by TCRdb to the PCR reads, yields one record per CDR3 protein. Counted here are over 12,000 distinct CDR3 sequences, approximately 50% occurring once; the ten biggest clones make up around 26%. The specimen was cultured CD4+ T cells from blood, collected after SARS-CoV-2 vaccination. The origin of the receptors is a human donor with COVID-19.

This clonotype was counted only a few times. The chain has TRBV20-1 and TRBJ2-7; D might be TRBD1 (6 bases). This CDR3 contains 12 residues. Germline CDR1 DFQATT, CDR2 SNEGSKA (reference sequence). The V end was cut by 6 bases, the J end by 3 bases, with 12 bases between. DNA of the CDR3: TGCAGTGCGAACTCACAGGGCTACGAGCAGTACTTC. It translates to CSANSQGYEQYF.

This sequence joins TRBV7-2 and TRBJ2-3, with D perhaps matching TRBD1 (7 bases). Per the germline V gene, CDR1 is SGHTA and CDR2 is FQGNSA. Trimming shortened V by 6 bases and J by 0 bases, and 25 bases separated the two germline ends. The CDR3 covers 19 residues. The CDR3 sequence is CASRGTGDRVYSSTDTQYF. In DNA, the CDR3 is TGTGCCAGCAGAGGGACGGGAGACAGGGTATATTCTAGCACAGATACGCAGTATTTT.

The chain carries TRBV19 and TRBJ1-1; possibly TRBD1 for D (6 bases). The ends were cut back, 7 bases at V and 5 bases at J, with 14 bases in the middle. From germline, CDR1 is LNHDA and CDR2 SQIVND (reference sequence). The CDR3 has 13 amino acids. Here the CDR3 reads CASNRAGTTEAFF. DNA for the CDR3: TGTGCCAGTAATCGGGCAGGGACAACTGAAGCTTTCTTT.